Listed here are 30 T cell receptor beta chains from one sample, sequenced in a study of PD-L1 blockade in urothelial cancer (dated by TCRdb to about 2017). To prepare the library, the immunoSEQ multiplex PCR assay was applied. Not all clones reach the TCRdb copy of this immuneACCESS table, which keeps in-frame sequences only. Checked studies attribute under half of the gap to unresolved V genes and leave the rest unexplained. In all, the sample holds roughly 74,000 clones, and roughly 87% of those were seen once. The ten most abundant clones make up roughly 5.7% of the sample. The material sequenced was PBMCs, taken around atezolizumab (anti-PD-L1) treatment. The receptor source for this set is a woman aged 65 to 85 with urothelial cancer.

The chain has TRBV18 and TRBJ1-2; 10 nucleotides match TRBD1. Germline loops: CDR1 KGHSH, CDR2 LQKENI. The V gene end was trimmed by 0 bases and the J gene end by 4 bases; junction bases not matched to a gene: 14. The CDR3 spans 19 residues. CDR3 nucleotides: TGTGCCAGCTCACCACCGATGGGATCTCCGACAGGGGGCCCCTATGGCTACACCTTC. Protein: CASSPPMGSPTGGPYGYTF. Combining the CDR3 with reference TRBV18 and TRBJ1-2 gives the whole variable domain NAGVMQNPRHLVRRRGQEARLRCSPMKGHSHVYWYRQLPEEGLKFMVYLQKENIIDESGMPKERFSAEFPKEGPSILRIQQVVRGDSAAYFCASSPPMGSPTGGPYGYTFGSGTRLTVV.

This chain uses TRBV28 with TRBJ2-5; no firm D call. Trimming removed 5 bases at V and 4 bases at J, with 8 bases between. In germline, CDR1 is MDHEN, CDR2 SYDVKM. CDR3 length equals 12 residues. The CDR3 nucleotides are TGTGCCAGCAGTCCCCCGGGAGAGACCCAGTACTTC. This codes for CASSPPGETQYF.

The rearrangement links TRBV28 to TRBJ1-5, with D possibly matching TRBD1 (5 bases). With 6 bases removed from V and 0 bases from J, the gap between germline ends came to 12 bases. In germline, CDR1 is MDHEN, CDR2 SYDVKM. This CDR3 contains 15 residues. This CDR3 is CASRHYRFSNQPQHF. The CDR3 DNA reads TGTGCCAGCAGACATTACAGGTTTAGCAATCAGCCCCAGCATTTT.

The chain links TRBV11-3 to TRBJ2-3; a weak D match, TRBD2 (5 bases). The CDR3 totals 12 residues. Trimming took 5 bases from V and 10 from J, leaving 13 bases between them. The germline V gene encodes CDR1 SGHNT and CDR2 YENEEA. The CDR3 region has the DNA TGTGCCAGCAGCGATAGCGATTTTGCGCAGTATTTT. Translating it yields CASSDSDFAQYF.

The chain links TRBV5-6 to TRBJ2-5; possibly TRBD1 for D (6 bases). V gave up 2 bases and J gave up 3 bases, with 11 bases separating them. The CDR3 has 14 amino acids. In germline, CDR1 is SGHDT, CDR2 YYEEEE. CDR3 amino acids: CASSFWTVKETQYF. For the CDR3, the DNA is TGTGCCAGCAGCTTTTGGACAGTGAAAGAGACCCAGTACTTC.

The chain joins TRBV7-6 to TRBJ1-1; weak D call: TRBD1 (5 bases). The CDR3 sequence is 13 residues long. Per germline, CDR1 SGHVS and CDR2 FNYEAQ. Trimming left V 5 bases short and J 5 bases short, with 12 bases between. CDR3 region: CASSPPGETEAFF. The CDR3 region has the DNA TGTGCCAGCAGCCCACCGGGGGAGACTGAAGCTTTCTTT.

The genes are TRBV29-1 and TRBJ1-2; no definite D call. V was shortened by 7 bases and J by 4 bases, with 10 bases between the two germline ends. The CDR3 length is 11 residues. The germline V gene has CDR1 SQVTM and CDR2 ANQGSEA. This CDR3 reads CSAGESYGYTF. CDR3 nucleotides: TGCAGCGCCGGGGAGAGCTATGGCTACACCTTC.

The CDR3 DNA is TGTGCCAGCAGCTACCAGACTAGCGGGGGGAATGAGCAGTTCTTC. It yields the protein CASSYQTSGGNEQFF. This chain connects TRBV5-4 to TRBJ2-1, with 13 bases that match TRBD2. The CDR3 loop spans 15 amino acids. J gave up 7 bases and V 3 bases, and 4 bases lay outside the gene matches. In germline, CDR1 is SGHNT, CDR2 YYREEE (reference sequence).

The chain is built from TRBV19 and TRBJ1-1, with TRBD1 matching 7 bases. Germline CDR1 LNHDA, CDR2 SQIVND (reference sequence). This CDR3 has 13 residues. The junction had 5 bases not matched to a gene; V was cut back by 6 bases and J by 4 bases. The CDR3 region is CASRNNRGTEAFF. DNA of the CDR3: TGTGCCAGTAGGAACAACAGGGGCACTGAAGCTTTCTTT.

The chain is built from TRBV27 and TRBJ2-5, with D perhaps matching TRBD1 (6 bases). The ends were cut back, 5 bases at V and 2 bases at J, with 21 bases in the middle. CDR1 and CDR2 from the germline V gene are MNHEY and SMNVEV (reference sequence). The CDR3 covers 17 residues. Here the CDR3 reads CASSVLRPGHQQETQYF. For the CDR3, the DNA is TGTGCCAGCAGTGTACTAAGACCGGGACATCAGCAAGAGACCCAGTACTTC.

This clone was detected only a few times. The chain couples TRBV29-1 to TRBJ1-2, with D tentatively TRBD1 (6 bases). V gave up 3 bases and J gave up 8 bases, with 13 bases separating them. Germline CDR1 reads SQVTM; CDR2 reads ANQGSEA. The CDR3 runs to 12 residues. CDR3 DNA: TGCAGCGTTGAGGGGGATGGGGGCGGCTACACCTTC. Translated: CSVEGDGGGYTF.

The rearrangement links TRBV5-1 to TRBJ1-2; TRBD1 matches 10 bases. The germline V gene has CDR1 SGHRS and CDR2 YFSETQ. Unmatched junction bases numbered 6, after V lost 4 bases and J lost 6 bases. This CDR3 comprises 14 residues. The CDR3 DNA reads TGCGCCAGCAGCCCGCAGGGACAGGGGAATGGCTACACCTTC. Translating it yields CASSPQGQGNGYTF.

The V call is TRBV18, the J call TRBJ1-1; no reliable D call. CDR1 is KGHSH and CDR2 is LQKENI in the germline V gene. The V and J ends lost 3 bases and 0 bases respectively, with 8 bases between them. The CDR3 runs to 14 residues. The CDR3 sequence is CASSPRSMNTEAFF. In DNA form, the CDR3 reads TGTGCCAGCTCACCGAGGTCCATGAACACTGAAGCTTTCTTT.

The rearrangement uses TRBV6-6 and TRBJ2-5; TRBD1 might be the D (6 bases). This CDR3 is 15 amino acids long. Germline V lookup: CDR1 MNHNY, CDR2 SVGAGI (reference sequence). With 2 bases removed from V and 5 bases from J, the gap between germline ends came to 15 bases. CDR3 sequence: CASSYPTGFGETQYF. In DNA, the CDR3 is TGTGCCAGCAGTTACCCCACAGGGTTTGGGGAGACCCAGTACTTC.

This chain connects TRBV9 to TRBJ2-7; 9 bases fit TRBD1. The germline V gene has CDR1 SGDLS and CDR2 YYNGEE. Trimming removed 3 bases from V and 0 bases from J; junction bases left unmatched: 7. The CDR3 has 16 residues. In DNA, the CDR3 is TGTGCCAGCAGCGAGGGGACAGGGAGAGACTCCTACGAGCAGTACTTC. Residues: CASSEGTGRDSYEQYF.

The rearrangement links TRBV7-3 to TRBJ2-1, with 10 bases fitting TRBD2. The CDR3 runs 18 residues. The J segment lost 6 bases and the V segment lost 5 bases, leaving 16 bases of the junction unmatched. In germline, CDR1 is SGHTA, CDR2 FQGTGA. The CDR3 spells CASSRGGLADLGGNEQFF. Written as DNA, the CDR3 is TGTGCCAGCAGCCGCGGAGGACTAGCGGACCTAGGTGGCAATGAGCAGTTCTTC.

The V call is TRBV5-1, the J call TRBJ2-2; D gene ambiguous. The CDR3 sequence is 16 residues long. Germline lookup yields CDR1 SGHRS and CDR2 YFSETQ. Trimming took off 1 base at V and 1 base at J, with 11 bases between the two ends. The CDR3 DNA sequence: TGCGCCAGCAGCTTGCGGCCGACTCTGAACACCGGGGAGCTGTTTTTT. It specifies CASSLRPTLNTGELFF.

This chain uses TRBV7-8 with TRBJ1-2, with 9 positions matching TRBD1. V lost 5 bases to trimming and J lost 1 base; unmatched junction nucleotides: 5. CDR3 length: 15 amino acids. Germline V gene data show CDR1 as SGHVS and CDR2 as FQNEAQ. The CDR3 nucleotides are TGTGCCAGCAGCCCACGACAGGGGGTTAACTATGGCTACACCTTC. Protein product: CASSPRQGVNYGYTF.

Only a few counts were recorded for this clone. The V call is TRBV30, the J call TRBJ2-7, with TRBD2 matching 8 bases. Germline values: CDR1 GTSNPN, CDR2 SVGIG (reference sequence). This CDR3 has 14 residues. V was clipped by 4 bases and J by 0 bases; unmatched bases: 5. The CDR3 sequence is CAWKLAVNSYEQYF. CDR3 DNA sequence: TGTGCCTGGAAACTAGCGGTAAACTCCTACGAGCAGTACTTC.

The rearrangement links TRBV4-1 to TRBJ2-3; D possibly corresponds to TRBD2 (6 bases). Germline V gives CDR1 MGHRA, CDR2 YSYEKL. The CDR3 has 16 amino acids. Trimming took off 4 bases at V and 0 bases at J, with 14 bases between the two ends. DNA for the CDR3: TGCGCCAGCAGCCCTAGCGAGACAGCTAGCACAGATACGCAGTATTTT. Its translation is CASSPSETASTDTQYF.

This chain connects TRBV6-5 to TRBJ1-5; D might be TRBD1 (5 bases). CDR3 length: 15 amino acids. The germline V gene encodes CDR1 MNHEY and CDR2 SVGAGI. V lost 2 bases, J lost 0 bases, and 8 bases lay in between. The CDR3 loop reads CASSYPDSSNQPQHF. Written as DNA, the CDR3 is TGTGCCAGCAGTTACCCTGACAGTAGCAATCAGCCCCAGCATTTT.

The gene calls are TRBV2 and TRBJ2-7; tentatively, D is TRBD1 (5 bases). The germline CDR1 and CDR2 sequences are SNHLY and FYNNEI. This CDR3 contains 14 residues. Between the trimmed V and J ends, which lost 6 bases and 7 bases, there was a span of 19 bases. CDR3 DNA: TGTGCCAGCAGGCTTCGGACAACCTCGGAAGAGCAGTACTTC. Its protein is CASRLRTTSEEQYF.

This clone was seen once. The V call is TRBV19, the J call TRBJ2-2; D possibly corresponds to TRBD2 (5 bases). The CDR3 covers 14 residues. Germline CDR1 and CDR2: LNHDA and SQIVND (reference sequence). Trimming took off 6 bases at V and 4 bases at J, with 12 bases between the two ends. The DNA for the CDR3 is TGTGCCAGTAGCGAGGGAGTGCTCACCGGGGAGCTGTTTTTT. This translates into CASSEGVLTGELFF. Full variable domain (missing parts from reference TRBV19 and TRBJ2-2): DGGITQSPKYLFRKEGQNVTLSCEQNLNHDAMYWYRQDPGQGLRLIYYSQIVNDFQKGDIAEGYSVSREKKESFPLTVTSAQKNPTAFYLCASSEGVLTGELFFGEGSRLTVL.

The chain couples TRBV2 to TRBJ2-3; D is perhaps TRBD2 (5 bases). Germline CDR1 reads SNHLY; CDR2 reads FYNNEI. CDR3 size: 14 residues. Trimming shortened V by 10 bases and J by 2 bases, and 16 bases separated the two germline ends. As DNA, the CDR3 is TGTGCCACCTCTGAGCGACTATACACAGATACGCAGTATTTT. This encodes CATSERLYTDTQYF.

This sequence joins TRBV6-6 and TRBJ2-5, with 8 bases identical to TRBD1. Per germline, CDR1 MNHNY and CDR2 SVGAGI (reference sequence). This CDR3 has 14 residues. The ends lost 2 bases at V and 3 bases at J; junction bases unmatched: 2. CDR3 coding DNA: TGTGCCAGCAGTTACGTGGACAGGGAAGAGACCCAGTACTTC. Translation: CASSYVDREETQYF.

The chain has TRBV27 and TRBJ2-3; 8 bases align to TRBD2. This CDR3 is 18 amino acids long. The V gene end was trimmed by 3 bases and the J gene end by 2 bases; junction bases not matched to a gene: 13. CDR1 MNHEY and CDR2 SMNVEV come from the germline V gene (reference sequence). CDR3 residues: CASSLGAGGPYYTDTQYF. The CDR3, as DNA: TGTGCCAGCAGTTTGGGGGCGGGAGGACCCTACTACACAGATACGCAGTATTTT.

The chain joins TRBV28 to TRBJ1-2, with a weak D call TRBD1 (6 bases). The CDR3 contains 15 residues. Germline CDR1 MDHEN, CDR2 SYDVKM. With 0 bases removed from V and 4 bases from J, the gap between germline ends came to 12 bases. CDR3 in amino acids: CASSLWAQDSYGYTF. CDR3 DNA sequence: TGTGCCAGCAGTTTATGGGCCCAGGACAGCTATGGCTACACCTTC.

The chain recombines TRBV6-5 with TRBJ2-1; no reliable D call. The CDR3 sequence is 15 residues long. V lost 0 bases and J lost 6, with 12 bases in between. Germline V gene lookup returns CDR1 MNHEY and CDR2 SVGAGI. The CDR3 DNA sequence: TGTGCCAGCAGTTACTCCCAGGCGTACGGCAATGAGCAGTTCTTC. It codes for CASSYSQAYGNEQFF.

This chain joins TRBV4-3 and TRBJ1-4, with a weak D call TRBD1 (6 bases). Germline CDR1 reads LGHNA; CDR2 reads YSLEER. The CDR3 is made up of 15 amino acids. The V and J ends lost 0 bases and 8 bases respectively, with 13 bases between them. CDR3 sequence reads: CASSQDRGASEKLFF. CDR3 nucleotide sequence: TGCGCCAGCAGCCAAGATCGGGGGGCATCGGAAAAACTGTTTTTT.

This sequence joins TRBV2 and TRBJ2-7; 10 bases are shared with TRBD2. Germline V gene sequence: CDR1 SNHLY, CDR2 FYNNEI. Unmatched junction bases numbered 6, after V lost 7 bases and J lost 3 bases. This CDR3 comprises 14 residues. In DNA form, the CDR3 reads TGTGCCAGCACGAAGGCTAGCGGGGGCTACGAGCAGTACTTC. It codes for CASTKASGGYEQYF.